The T cell receptor beta chain described here comes from a study of T cell responses to AZD1222 COVID-19 vaccine (dated by TCRdb to the early 2020s). Background on the whole study: TCR sequencing was performed for about 250 trial participants, of whom roughly 200 were given two doses of AZD1222 and around 26 were given two doses of MenACWY control vaccine. Trial participants were enrolled by age into 18-55, 56-69 and 70-plus year subgroups, with about 150, 27 and 61 TCR-sequenced participants respectively.

The CDR3, from cysteine to phenylalanine, totals 13 residues. Only CDR3 DNA is held: 39 bases, read in frame from base 1. Relative to germline, V is 8 bases shorter and J is 5 bases shorter, with 15 bases between their ends. From the germline V gene, CDR1 is MDHEN and CDR2 is SYDVKM. The CDR3 regions of human TCRbeta chains were subjected to immunosequencing. Under the source paper's analysis protocol: Repertoire TCRs were checked for matches against a reference library of SARS-CoV-2-specific TCRs that had been generated using the MIRA antigen-specificity platform. Breadth was defined as the fraction of unique TCRs that were SARS-CoV-2-associated. Depth was defined as the fraction of total T cells that were SARS-CoV-2-associated. Using the MIRA data, every spike-specific TCR was mapped to the spike region that the TCR reacted to and assigned to either a CD4 or a CD8 class. Log10-transformed breadth and depth values were compared by one-way ANOVA with Sidak's multiple comparisons tests. Held by TCRdb, this immuneACCESS table contains in-frame sequences only and omits some clones. Under half of the omission traces to an unresolved V gene where checked; the cause of the rest is unknown. The V and J calls and the clone size are those of that table, but D and trimming were determined from the DNA. This sample's listing comprises over 140,000 clones. The leading ten clones occupy 2% to 2.5% of the sample.

Concerning this clone: No cognate antigen has been identified for it.

Study-level results and caveats: Because no day 14 peak-response samples were available, the repertoires could be characterized only after the peak T cell response. Most participants were white British and females outnumbered males, and the authors suggested that clonal diversity may have been underestimated. The 56-69-year group was small, and its depth increase did not reach significance, likely because of low power. CD4 TCRs associated with the vaccine covered the entire spike protein, and the dominant responses were in regions 160-218 and 743-854. A significant rise in spike-specific TCR breadth and depth was observed after two AZD1222 doses relative to day 0 and relative to MenACWY recipients. Reportedly, almost half of the unique spike-specific TCRs recognized epitopes lying outside the regions that are mutated in the B.1.351 and B.1.1.7 variants. Conclusions about previously exposed vaccinees were limited because only 5 or 6 AZD1222 recipients were SARS-CoV-2 seropositive at baseline.

The time point label, read with the paper, signifies: baseline before first vaccination. The vaccinee samples were drawn from two UK trials, COV001 and COV002, one of which was a single-blind randomized controlled phase 2/3 trial testing AZD1222 (ChAdOx1 nCoV-19) in healthy adults. For TCRbeta chain sequencing, PBMC samples from trial participants were taken at day 0 and at day 28 after the second dose. The chain was built from TRBV28 and TRBJ1-2; the D gene is possibly TRBD1, with 5 bases matching. Input material: peripheral blood. This TCR derives from an adult in good health. The sequenced DNA is TGTGCCAGCCGCCCTGGGGGTCATTATGGCTACACCTTC. This translates into CASRPGGHYGYTF.